This entry lists 24 T cell receptor beta chains sequenced from one sample in a study of identical twins. TCRdb analysed the 5' RACE reads with MiXCR anew, one entry per CDR3 protein. The sample has approximately 890,000 distinct CDR3 sequences; more than 9% are singletons. This sample was also put to use in a study of yellow fever vaccine responses in identical twins.

Sequencing input: PBMCs. The receptors stem from a woman aged 18-29 years in good health.

The chain uses TRBV6-5 and TRBJ1-1; TRBD1 matches 8 bases. The CDR3 extends over 15 amino acids. The J segment lost 7 bases and the V segment lost 0 bases, leaving 7 bases of the junction unmatched. Per the germline V gene, CDR1 is MNHEY and CDR2 is SVGAGI. The CDR3 protein is CASSYSGQGGSEAFF. Here the CDR3 DNA reads TGTGCCAGCAGTTACTCAGGACAGGGAGGGAGTGAAGCTTTCTTT.

The sample holds a few counts of this clonotype. The chain is built from TRBV10-3 and TRBJ1-6; TRBD1 is a possible D gene (6 bases). Deletions cut 3 bases from V and 5 bases from J, with 14 bases between. The V gene's germline CDR1 is ENHRY and CDR2 SYGVKD. This CDR3 has 16 residues. The CDR3 DNA sequence: TGTGCCATCAGTGAATTGGGGGACATTCATAATTCACCCCTCCACTTT. This codes for CAISELGDIHNSPLHF.

The V and J genes are TRBV10-3 and TRBJ2-1, with D possibly TRBD1 on 5 matching bases. This CDR3 contains 13 residues. V was pared by 8 bases and J by 7 bases, with 15 bases between. Germline V lookup: CDR1 ENHRY, CDR2 SYGVKD. CDR3 amino acids: CAIGSGHRNEQFF. As DNA, the CDR3 is TGTGCCATCGGGTCAGGGCATAGGAATGAGCAGTTCTTC.

This clonotype occurred many times. The V gene is TRBV12-3 or TRBV12-4, the J gene TRBJ1-1; D possibly corresponds to TRBD1 (5 bases). The CDR3 totals 12 residues. V lost 5 bases and J 1 base, leaving 5 bases between the germline ends. CDR3 DNA: TGTGCCAGCAGTGGGGGGAACACTGAAGCTTTCTTT. It encodes CASSGGNTEAFF.

This clonotype was counted a single time. This chain links TRBV6-2 or TRBV6-3 with TRBJ2-1, with 7 bases lining up with TRBD2. The length of the CDR3 is 15 residues. Germline lookup yields CDR1 MNHEY and CDR2 SVGEGT. J was trimmed by 3 bases and V by 4 bases; bases with no gene match: 6. The CDR3 region has the DNA TGTGCCAGCAGTTCGATCCGGGGGGACTACAATGAGCAGTTCTTC. Protein sequence: CASSSIRGDYNEQFF.

This clonotype was observed a handful of times. This rearrangement joins TRBV5-5 to TRBJ2-3; D perhaps matches TRBD2 (5 bases). The CDR3 runs to 15 residues. CDR1 is SGHKS, CDR2 YYEKEE, per germline (reference sequence). Between the trimmed V and J ends, which lost 5 bases and 2 bases, there was a span of 15 bases. The CDR3: CASRKMGEPTDTQYF. The CDR3 nucleotides are TGTGCCAGCAGGAAAATGGGAGAACCCACAGATACGCAGTATTTT.

This chain joins TRBV24-1 and TRBJ2-5; D not certain. V lost 1 base and J lost 2, with 10 bases in between. The CDR3 spans 15 residues. The germline V gene encodes CDR1 KGHDR and CDR2 SFDVKD. This chain's CDR3 is CATSDFTGPQETQYF. CDR3 DNA sequence: TGTGCCACCAGTGATTTTACCGGGCCACAAGAGACCCAGTACTTC.

V and J are TRBV13 and TRBJ2-3; a possible D gene is TRBD2 (5 bases). Trimming shortened V by 0 bases and J by 0 bases, and 10 bases separated the two germline ends. The CDR3 is 16 residues long. Germline V gene sequence: CDR1 PRHDT, CDR2 FYEKMQ (reference sequence). The CDR3 coding sequence is TGTGCCAGCAGCTTAGGGGAGGCGCTTAGCACAGATACGCAGTATTTT. Protein: CASSLGEALSTDTQYF.

The CDR3 coding sequence is TGTGCCAGCAGTCACCAGGGTTCATTCTTCACTGAAGCTTTCTTT. Amino acids: CASSHQGSFFTEAFF. The rearrangement joins TRBV14 to TRBJ1-1; weak D call: TRBD1 (5 bases). Per germline, CDR1 SGHDN and CDR2 FVKESK. The CDR3 covers 15 residues. Trimming took off 6 bases at V and 4 bases at J, with 18 bases between the two ends.

This clonotype was picked up a small number of times. The rearrangement joins TRBV11-1 to TRBJ2-1, with D maybe TRBD1 (5 bases). The length of the CDR3 is 16 residues. Per the germline V gene, CDR1 is SGHAT and CDR2 is FQDESV (reference sequence). V lost 0 bases and J lost 0, with 9 bases in between. CDR3 in amino acids: CASSLAFDSSYNEQFF. CDR3 coding DNA: TGTGCCAGCAGCTTAGCGTTCGACAGCTCCTACAATGAGCAGTTCTTC.

In its sample, this clonotype was seen once. The V call is TRBV24-1, the J call TRBJ1-2; D is possibly TRBD1 (6 bases). V was pared by 9 bases and J by 0 bases, with 10 bases between. Looked up from germline, CDR1 is KGHDR and CDR2 is SFDVKD. The CDR3 has 13 residues. CDR3 nucleotides: TGTGCCACCCGGGCAGGGGCTAACTATGGCTACACCTTC. Translation gives CATRAGANYGYTF.

This clonotype has a count of ten or more. The V gene is TRBV15, the J gene TRBJ1-2, with D unresolved. Trimming removed 0 bases from V and 1 base from J, with 15 bases in between. Germline V gene sequence: CDR1 LNHNV, CDR2 YYDKDF (reference sequence). The length of the CDR3 is 17 residues. The CDR3 region has the DNA TGTGCCACCAGCAGAGATAAACTGGACCGACGTAACTATGGCTACACCTTC. This codes for CATSRDKLDRRNYGYTF. The variable domain in full, completed from reference TRBV15 and TRBJ1-2, reads DAMVIQNPRYQVTQFGKPVTLSCSQTLNHNVMYWYQQKSSQAPKLLFHYYDKDFNNEADTPDNFQSRRPNTSFCFLDIRSPGLGDTAMYLCATSRDKLDRRNYGYTFGSGTRLTVV.

CDR3 sequence reads: CASSPGNYPTDTQYF. Here the CDR3 DNA reads TGTGCCAGCAGTCCCGGAAATTACCCCACAGATACGCAGTATTTT. This chain joins TRBV7-7 and TRBJ2-3; D remains unclear. The CDR3 contains 15 residues. The V end was cut by 6 bases, the J end by 2 bases, with 15 bases between. The V gene's germline CDR1 is SSHAT and CDR2 FNYEAQ (reference sequence).

This clonotype was observed a few times. The chain combines TRBV10-3 with TRBJ1-2; D gene unclear. Deletions cut 3 bases from V and 4 bases from J, with 9 bases between. The germline V gene has CDR1 ENHRY and CDR2 SYGVKD. CDR3 length: 13 residues. The CDR3 here is CAISDVASYGYTF. The CDR3 DNA follows: TGTGCCATCAGTGATGTCGCAAGCTATGGCTACACCTTC.

The V call is TRBV3-1, the J call TRBJ1-1; 7 bases match TRBD1. Germline assignment: CDR1 LGHDT and CDR2 YNNKEL (reference sequence). The CDR3 is 15 amino acids. The J segment lost 1 base and the V segment lost 4 bases, leaving 6 bases of the junction unmatched. In DNA, the CDR3 is TGTGCCAGCAGCCCTTTGAACAGGGGGAACACTGAAGCTTTCTTT. As protein: CASSPLNRGNTEAFF. Full variable domain (remainder filled in from reference TRBV3-1 and TRBJ1-1): DTAVSQTPKYLVTQMGNDKSIKCEQNLGHDTMYWYKQDSKKFLKIMFSYNNKELIINETVPNRFSPKSPDKAHLNLHINSLELGDSAVYFCASSPLNRGNTEAFFGQGTRLTVV.

This clonotype was found a few times. V is TRBV12-3 or TRBV12-4 and J is TRBJ2-3; D gene ambiguous. The CDR3 contains 14 residues. Trimming removed 1 base from V and 4 bases from J, with 9 bases in between. The CDR3 DNA reads as TGTGCCAGCAGTTTAGGGTCCGTCGCAGATACGCAGTATTTT. Its translation is CASSLGSVADTQYF.

J is TRBJ2-2 and V is TRBV14; TRBD1 might be the D (6 bases). V dropped 6 bases and J dropped 1 base, with 9 bases sitting between them. CDR1 and CDR2 (germline): SGHDN, FVKESK. This CDR3 comprises 14 residues. The CDR3 bases are TGTGCCAGCAGGTCGACAGGGAACACCGGGGAGCTGTTTTTT. It is translated as CASRSTGNTGELFF.

This clonotype was seen more than once but under ten times. The chain is built from TRBV23-1 and TRBJ2-7, with 10 bases aligning to TRBD1. TRBV23-1 is sorted into the ORF group, with uncertain function. The CDR3 extends over 16 amino acids. The chain's CDR3 is CARSQWDRGLDYEQYV. The CDR3 DNA reads TGCGCCAGGAGTCAATGGGACAGGGGACTCGACTACGAGCAGTACGTC.

This clonotype has a handful of counts. The chain is built from TRBV6-5 and TRBJ2-5; tentative D call: TRBD2 (6 bases). CDR3 size: 15 residues. The germline V gene encodes CDR1 MNHEY and CDR2 SVGAGI. V was clipped by 0 bases and J by 3 bases, with 11 bases between them. As DNA, the CDR3 is TGTGCCAGCAGTTACTCGTGGAGGGTTGAAGAGACCCAGTACTTC. Translating gives CASSYSWRVEETQYF.

This clonotype has just a few counts. The V and J genes are TRBV12-3 or TRBV12-4 and TRBJ1-5; 8 positions agree with TRBD1. V was pared by 6 bases and J by 5 bases, with 3 bases of the junction left unmatched. This CDR3 has 13 residues. The CDR3 sequence: CASRQQGDQPQHF. In DNA form, the CDR3 reads TGTGCCAGCAGACAACAGGGGGATCAGCCCCAGCATTTT.

This clonotype was found once. The chain couples TRBV6-1 to TRBJ2-7; 7 nucleotides match TRBD2. The V gene's germline CDR1 is MNHNS and CDR2 SASEGT. The length of the CDR3 is 14 residues. V shed 6 bases, J shed 7 bases, and the junction held 12 bases outside the gene matches. The CDR3 sequence: CASSTGGRLGEQYF. The CDR3 region has the DNA TGTGCCAGCAGCACGGGAGGCCGATTGGGGGAGCAGTACTTC.

V usage is TRBV2 and J usage is TRBJ1-1, with TRBD1 identical over 8 bases. The CDR3 covers 12 residues. After removal of 9 bases from V and 3 bases from J, the junction contained 3 bases not matched to a gene. The germline V gene encodes CDR1 SNHLY and CDR2 FYNNEI. The CDR3 sequence: CARLQGDTEAFF. CDR3 sequence (DNA): TGTGCCAGGCTACAGGGGGACACTGAAGCTTTCTTT.

This clonotype was detected many times. The V and J genes are TRBV12-3 or TRBV12-4 and TRBJ2-1; 8 nucleotides align to TRBD2. The CDR3 totals 15 residues. The ends lost 6 bases at V and 7 bases at J; junction bases unmatched: 11. The CDR3 nucleotides are TGTGCCAGCAGCCCCGGGGTAGCGGGGAGGAATGAGCAGTTCTTC. This sequence encodes CASSPGVAGRNEQFF.

Ten or more counts support this clonotype. J is TRBJ2-1 and V is TRBV27, with TRBD2 matching 8 bases. The V gene's germline CDR1 is MNHEY and CDR2 SMNVEV (reference sequence). V was pared by 5 bases and J by 2 bases, with 8 bases of the junction left unmatched. CDR3 length equals 16 residues. CDR3 nucleotides: TGTGCCAGCAGTGCGCGGGGGGCGGGACCCTACAATGAGCAGTTCTTC. Amino acids: CASSARGAGPYNEQFF.